This T cell receptor beta chain was found in a study of blood T cell repertoires in COVID-19. This CDR3 region has 13 residues. Germline V gene lookup returns CDR1 SNHLY and CDR2 FYNNEI. The V segment lost 5 bases and the J segment 5 bases; nucleotides outside the gene matches: 5. A Seattle source enrolled patients during active infection and followed them longitudinally. Produced via immunoSEQ multiplex PCR; TCRdb's table is partial and in-frame only. The sample includes about 120,000 clones, around 90% seen only once; the top ten take 3.8%. The source of this sequence is a woman aged 55-70 years with COVID-19, enrolled during active disease. The specimen was peripheral blood. The gene calls are TRBV2 and TRBJ1-2; TRBD1 agrees at 7 bases. The CDR3 nucleotides read TGTGCCAGCAGTCGGACAGGACCTTATGGCTACACCTTC. Its translation is CASSRTGPYGYTF.